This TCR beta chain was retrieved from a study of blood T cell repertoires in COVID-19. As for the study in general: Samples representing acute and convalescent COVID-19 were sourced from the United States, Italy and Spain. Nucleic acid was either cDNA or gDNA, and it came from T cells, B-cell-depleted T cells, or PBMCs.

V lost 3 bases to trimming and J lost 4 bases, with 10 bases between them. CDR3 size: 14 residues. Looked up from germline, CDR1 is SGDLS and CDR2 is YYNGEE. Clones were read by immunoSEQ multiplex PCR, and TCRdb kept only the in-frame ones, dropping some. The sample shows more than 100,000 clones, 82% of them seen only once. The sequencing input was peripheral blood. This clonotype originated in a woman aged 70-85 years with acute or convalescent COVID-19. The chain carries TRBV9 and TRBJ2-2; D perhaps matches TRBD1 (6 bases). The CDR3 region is CASSATGGTGELFF. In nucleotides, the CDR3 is TGTGCCAGCAGCGCGACAGGAGGCACCGGGGAGCTGTTTTTT.